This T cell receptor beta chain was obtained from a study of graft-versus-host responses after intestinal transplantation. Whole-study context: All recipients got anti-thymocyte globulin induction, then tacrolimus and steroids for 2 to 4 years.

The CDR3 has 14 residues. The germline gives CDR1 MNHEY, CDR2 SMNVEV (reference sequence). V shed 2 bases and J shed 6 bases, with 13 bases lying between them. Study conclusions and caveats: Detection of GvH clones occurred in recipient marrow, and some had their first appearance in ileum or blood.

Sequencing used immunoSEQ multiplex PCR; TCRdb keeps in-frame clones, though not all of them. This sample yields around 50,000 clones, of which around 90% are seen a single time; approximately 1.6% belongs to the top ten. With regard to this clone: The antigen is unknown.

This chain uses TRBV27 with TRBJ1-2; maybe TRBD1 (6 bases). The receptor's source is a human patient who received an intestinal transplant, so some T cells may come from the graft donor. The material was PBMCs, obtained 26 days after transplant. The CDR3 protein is CASSLGGARNGYTF. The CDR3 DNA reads TGTGCCAGCAGTTTAGGGGGGGCGCGTAATGGCTACACCTTC.